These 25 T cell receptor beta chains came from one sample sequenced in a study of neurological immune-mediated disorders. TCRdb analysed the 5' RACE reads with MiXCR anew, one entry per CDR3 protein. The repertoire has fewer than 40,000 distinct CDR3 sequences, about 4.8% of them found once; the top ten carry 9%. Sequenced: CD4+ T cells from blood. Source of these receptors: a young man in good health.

The CDR3 reads CAWKLAGANIQYF. The CDR3 DNA is TGTGCCTGGAAGCTCGCGGGGGCGAACATTCAGTACTTC. The V call is TRBV30, the J call TRBJ2-4, with D maybe TRBD2 (7 bases). The germline V gene encodes CDR1 GTSNPN and CDR2 SVGIG (reference sequence). Trimming took 4 bases from V and 7 from J, leaving 14 bases between them. There are 13 residues in the CDR3.

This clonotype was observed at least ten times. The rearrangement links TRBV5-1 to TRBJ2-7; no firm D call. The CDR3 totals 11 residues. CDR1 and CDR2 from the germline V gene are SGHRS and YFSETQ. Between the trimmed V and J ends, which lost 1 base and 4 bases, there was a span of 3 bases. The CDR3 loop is CASSLMYEQYF. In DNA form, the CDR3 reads TGCGCCAGCAGCTTGATGTACGAGCAGTACTTC.

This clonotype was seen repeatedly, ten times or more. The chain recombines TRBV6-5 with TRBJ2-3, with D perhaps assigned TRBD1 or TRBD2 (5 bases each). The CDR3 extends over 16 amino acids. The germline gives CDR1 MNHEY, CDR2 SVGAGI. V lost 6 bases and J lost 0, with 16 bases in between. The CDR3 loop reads CASSPGAETSTDTQYF. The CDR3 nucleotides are TGTGCCAGCAGCCCCGGGGCGGAAACTAGCACAGATACGCAGTATTTT.

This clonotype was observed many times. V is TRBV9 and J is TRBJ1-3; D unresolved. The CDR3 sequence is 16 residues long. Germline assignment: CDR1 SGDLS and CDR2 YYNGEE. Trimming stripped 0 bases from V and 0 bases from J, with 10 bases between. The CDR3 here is CASSVGPTVSGNTIYF. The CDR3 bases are TGTGCCAGCAGCGTAGGACCGACGGTCTCTGGAAACACCATATATTTT.

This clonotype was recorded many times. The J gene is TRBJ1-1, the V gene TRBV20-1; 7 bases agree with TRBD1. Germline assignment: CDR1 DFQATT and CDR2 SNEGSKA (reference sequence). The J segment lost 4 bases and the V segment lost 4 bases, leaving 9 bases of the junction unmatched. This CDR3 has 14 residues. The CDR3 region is CSAMIRGEGTEAFF. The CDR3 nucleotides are TGCAGTGCTATGATCAGGGGGGAGGGCACTGAAGCTTTCTTT.

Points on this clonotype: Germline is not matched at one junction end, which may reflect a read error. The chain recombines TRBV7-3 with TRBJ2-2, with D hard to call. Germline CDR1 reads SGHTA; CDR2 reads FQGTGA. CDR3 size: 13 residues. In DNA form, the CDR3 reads TGTTCCAGCAGCCTAAGGATGAGCGGGGAGCTGTTTTTT. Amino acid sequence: CSSSLRMSGELFF.

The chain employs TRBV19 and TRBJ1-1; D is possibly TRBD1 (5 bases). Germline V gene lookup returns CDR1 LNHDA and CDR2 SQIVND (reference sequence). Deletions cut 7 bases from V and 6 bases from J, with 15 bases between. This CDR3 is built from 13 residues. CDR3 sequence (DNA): TGTGCCAGTACCATGAGAACGGGGGCTGAAGCTTTCTTT. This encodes CASTMRTGAEAFF.

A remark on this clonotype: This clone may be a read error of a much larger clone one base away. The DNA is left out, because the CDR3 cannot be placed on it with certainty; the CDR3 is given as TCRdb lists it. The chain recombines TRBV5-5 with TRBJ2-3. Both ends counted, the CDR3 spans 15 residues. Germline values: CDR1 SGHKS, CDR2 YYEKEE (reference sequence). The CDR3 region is CSSSSDFGNVDTQYF.

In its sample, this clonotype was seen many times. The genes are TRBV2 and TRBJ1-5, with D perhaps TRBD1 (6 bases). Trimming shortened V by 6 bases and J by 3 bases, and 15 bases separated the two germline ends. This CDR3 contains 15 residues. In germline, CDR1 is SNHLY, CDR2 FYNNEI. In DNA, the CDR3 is TGTGCCAGCAGGACGGAAACAGGGCCCAATCAGCCCCAGCATTTT. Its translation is CASRTETGPNQPQHF.

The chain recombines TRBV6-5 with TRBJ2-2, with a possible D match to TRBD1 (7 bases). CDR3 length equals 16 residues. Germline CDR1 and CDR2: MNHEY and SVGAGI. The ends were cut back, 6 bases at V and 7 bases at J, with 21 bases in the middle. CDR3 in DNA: TGTGCCAGCAGCTACACAACGACAGGGCGGGACGGGGAGCTGTTTTTT. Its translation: CASSYTTTGRDGELFF.

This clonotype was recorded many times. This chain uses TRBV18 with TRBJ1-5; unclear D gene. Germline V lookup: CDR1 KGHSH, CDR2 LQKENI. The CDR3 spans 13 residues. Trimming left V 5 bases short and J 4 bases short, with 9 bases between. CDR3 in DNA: TGTGCCAGCTCAGAAGGGTTTAATCAGCCCCAGCATTTT. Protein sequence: CASSEGFNQPQHF.

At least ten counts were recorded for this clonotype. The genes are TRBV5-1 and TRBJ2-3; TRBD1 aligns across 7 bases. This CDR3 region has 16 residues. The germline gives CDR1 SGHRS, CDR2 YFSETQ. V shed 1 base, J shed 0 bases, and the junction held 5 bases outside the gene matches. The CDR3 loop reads CASSLNRQGSTDTQYF. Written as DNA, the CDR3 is TGCGCCAGCAGCTTGAACAGACAGGGAAGCACAGATACGCAGTATTTT. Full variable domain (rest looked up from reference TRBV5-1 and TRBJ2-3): KAGVTQTPRYLIKTRGQQVTLSCSPISGHRSVSWYQQTPGQGLQFLFEYFSETQRNKGNFPGRFSGRQFSNSRSEMNVSTLELGDSALYLCASSLNRQGSTDTQYFGPGTRLTVL.

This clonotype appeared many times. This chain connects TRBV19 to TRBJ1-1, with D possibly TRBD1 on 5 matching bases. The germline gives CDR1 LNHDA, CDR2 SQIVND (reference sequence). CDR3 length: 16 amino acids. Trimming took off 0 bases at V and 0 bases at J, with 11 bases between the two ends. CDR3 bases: TGTGCCAGTAGTATAGATCGGGGCAGGTTGAACACTGAAGCTTTCTTT. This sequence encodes CASSIDRGRLNTEAFF.

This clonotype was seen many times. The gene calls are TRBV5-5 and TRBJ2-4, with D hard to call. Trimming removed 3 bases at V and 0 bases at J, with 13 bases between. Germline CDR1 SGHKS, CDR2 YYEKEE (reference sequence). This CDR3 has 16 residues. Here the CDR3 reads CASSSRTRLAKNIQYF. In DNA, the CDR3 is TGTGCCAGCAGCTCCCGGACCCGTCTAGCCAAAAACATTCAGTACTTC.

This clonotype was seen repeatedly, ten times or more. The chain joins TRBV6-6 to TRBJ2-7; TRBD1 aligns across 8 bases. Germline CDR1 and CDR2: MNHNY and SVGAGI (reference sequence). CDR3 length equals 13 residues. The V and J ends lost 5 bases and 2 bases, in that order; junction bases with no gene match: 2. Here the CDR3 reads CASSVQGAYEQYF. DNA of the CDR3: TGTGCCAGCAGTGTACAGGGGGCCTACGAGCAGTACTTC.

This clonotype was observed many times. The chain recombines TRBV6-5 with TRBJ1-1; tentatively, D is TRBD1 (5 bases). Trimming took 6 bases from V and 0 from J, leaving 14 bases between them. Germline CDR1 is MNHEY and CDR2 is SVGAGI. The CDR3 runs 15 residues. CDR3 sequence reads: CASRIQGTVNTEAFF. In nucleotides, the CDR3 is TGTGCCAGCAGAATCCAAGGGACGGTGAACACTGAAGCTTTCTTT.

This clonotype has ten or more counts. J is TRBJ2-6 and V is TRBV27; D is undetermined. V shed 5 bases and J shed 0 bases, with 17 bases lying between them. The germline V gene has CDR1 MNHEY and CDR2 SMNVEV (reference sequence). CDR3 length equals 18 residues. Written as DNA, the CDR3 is TGTGCCAGCAGTCTCCATTTGCAAGAGAGCTCTGGGGCCAACGTCCTGACTTTC. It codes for CASSLHLQESSGANVLTF.

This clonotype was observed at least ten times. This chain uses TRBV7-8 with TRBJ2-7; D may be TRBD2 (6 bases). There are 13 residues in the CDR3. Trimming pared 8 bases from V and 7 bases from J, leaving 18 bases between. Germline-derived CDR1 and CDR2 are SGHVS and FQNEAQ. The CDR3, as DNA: TGTGCCAGCGGAGGGACGGCCCGGGAGGAGCAGTACTTC. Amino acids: CASGGTAREEQYF.

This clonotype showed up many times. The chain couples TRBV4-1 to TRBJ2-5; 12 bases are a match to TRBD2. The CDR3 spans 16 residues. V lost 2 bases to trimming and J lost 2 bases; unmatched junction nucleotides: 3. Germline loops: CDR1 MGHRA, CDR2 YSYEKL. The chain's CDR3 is CASSQWTSGAQETQYF. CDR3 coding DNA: TGCGCCAGCAGCCAATGGACTAGCGGGGCTCAAGAGACCCAGTACTTC.

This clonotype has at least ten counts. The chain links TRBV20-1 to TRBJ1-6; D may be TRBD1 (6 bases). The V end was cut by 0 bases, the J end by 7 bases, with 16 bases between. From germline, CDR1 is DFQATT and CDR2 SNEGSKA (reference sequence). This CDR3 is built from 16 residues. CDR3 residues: CSARDWGGGQNSPLHF. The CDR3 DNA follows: TGCAGTGCTAGAGATTGGGGCGGGGGCCAGAATTCACCCCTCCACTTT.

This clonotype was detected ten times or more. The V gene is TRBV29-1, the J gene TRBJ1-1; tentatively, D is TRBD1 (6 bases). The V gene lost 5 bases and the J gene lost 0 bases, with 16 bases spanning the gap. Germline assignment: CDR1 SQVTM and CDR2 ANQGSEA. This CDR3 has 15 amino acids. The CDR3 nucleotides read TGCAGCGTTCGACGGACAGCAGATATGAACACTGAAGCTTTCTTT. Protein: CSVRRTADMNTEAFF.

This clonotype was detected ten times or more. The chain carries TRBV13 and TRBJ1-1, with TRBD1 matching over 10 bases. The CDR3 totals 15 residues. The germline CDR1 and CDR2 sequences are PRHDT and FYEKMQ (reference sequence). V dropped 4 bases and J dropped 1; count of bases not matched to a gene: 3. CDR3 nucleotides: TGTGCCAGCAGCTCGGACAGGGGGTGGAACACTGAAGCTTTCTTT. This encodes CASSSDRGWNTEAFF.

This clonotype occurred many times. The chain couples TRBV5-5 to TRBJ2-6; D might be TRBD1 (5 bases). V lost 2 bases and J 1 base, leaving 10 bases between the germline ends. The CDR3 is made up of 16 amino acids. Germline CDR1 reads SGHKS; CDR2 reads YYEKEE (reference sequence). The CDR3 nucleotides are TGTGCCAGCAGCTTAGGGGTGGGATCTGGGGCCAACGTCCTGACTTTC. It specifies CASSLGVGSGANVLTF.

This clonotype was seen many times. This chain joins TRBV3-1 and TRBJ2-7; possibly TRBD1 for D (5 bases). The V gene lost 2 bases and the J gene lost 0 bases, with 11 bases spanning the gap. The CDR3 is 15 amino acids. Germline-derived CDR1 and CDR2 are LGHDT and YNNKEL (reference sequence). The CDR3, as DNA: TGTGCCAGCAGCCAACTGGACACAAGCTCCTACGAGCAGTACTTC. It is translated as CASSQLDTSSYEQYF.

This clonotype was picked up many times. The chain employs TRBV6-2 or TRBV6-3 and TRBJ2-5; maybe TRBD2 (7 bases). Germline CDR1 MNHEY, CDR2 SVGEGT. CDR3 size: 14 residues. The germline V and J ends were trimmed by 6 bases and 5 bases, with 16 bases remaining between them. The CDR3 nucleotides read TGTGCCAGCAGGCCCGGGGGGCCCGTGGAGACCCAGTACTTC. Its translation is CASRPGGPVETQYF.